This TCR beta chain was observed in a study of OX40 agonist ivuxolimab in advanced cancers. Study context: Every 2 weeks, ivuxolimab was infused into the patients intravenously at between 0.01 and 10 mg/kg.

CDR1 SGHNT and CDR2 YENEEA come from the germline V gene. The CDR3 has 12 residues. V was shortened by 5 bases and J by 2 bases, with 7 bases between the two germline ends. Comments on this clone: This specimen includes other DNA sequences encoding the same CDR3.

The repertoire was sequenced with immunoSEQ multiplex PCR; TCRdb's copy has only in-frame clones and lacks some. The sample has about 33,000 clones, roughly 83% seen once. The clonotype was recovered from an adult with an advanced solid tumor such as melanoma, head and neck, liver or kidney cancer. This material consisted of CD4+ or CD8+ T cells sorted from blood, taken in a trial of the OX40 agonist ivuxolimab. This chain links TRBV11-3 with TRBJ2-7; D uncertain. CDR3 loop: CASSLSPYEQYF. CDR3 nucleotide sequence: TGTGCCAGCAGCCTTAGCCCCTACGAGCAGTACTTC.